This TCR beta chain is drawn from a study of blood T cells in healthy people across ages. Study results and caveats: More naive CD4+ cells and higher diversity marked long-lived donors relative to aged donors. One million T cells yielded diversity estimates that were considered underestimates. The lack of PBMC sorting stopped any conclusive naive versus antigen-experienced comparison.

Germline V gene sequence: CDR1 SGHTA, CDR2 FQGNSA. The CDR3 runs 15 residues. This clonotype was counted between two and nine times. The antigen is not known. It was around 10 milliliters of peripheral blood that were drawn from each donor. Using a J-beta primer mix together with a sample-barcoded 5' primer, a second PCR was run for roughly 6 to 11 cycles. MiXCR was run by TCRdb on the 5' RACE reads, yielding one entry per CDR3 protein. Of 750,000 to 950,000 distinct CDR3 sequences in the sample, about 55% were seen once. What was sequenced was blood. The TCR originated in an elderly man in good health. The V gene is TRBV7-2, the J gene TRBJ2-4; D is unclear. Gene TRBJ2-7 matches the end of the DNA better, so the J call may be wrong. For the CDR3, the DNA is TGTGCCAGCAGCTTAGGAACTTCCCGTCCCTACGAGCAGTACTTC. Translated, it gives CASSLGTSRPYEQYF.